Below are 6 T cell receptor beta chains sequenced from a single sample in a study of T cell repertoires in cytomegalovirus infection (dated by TCRdb to the late 2010s). This specimen's treatment or condition label, interpreted: in vitro stimulation with specific CMV peptide epitopes to enrich CMV-specific T cells. Which antigens these TCRs recognize remains unknown. Sequencing was performed on an Illumina HiSeq 1500. TCRdb passed the public sequencing reads through fastp at Q25 and MiXCR, retaining productive beta sequences. Each entry merges the rows of one CDR3 protein and shows their most common DNA and genes. The sample records approximately 260,000 distinct CDR3 sequences, roughly a fifth of which are singletons. The ten top clones hold roughly a fifth of the sample. Here the sequenced sample was cultured PBMCs, taken from culture after CMV antigen stimulation. The receptor source for this set is a human donor in good health (CMV status not recorded). Some clones in this sample may be carry-over from other donors' samples.

This clonotype has a handful of counts. The V call is TRBV7-9, the J call TRBJ1-1, with TRBD1 as a possible D gene (5 bases). CDR1 and CDR2 (germline): SEHNR, FQNEAQ (reference sequence). The length of the CDR3 is 14 residues. Trimming left V 1 base short and J 5 bases short, with 11 bases between. The CDR3, as DNA: TGTGCCAGCAGCTTAGGTAGGGGATGGACTGAAGCTTTCTTT. As protein: CASSLGRGWTEAFF.

This chain uses TRBV7-9 with TRBJ2-1, with 8 bases identical to TRBD2. The V segment lost 6 bases and the J segment 6 bases; nucleotides outside the gene matches: 16. The CDR3 totals 17 residues. CDR1 SEHNR and CDR2 FQNEAQ come from the germline V gene (reference sequence). The CDR3 region is CASRPSLGREALNEQFF. The CDR3 DNA reads TGTGCCAGCAGACCGTCCCTAGGGCGGGAGGCGCTCAATGAGCAGTTCTTC.

The V call is TRBV25-1, the J call TRBJ2-2, with a tentative D call TRBD1 (5 bases). V was cut by 0 bases and J by 5 bases, with 7 bases left in between. This CDR3 comprises 14 residues. The germline CDR1 and CDR2 sequences are MGHDK and SYGVNS. Written as DNA, the CDR3 is TGTGCCAGCAGTGAATATAAGGGGACCGGGGAGCTGTTTTTT. Its protein product is CASSEYKGTGELFF.

The chain joins TRBV30 to TRBJ1-5; D perhaps matches TRBD1 (6 bases). Germline CDR1 is GTSNPN and CDR2 is SVGIG (reference sequence). The CDR3 runs to 14 residues. V was clipped by 4 bases and J by 4 bases, with 14 bases between them. The chain's CDR3 is CAWKDSGANQPQHF. For the CDR3, the DNA is TGTGCCTGGAAGGACAGTGGGGCGAATCAGCCCCAGCATTTT.

The gene calls are TRBV15 and TRBJ2-3, with a possible D match to TRBD1 (6 bases). The germline V and J ends were trimmed by 1 base and 4 bases, with 12 bases remaining between them. The CDR3 contains 15 residues. Germline CDR1 reads LNHNV; CDR2 reads YYDKDF (reference sequence). The chain's CDR3 is CATSRAGVGADTQYF. The CDR3 DNA reads TGTGCCACCAGCAGAGCAGGGGTGGGCGCAGATACGCAGTATTTT.

This sequence joins TRBV7-6 and TRBJ1-5; perhaps TRBD1 as D (6 bases). The CDR3 loop spans 16 amino acids. Trimming shortened V by 5 bases and J by 0 bases, and 14 bases separated the two germline ends. Germline CDR1 SGHVS, CDR2 FNYEAQ. The DNA for the CDR3 is TGTGCCAGCAGCGCAGGGGCAGGGGATAGCAATCAGCCCCAGCATTTT. Translating gives CASSAGAGDSNQPQHF.